This T cell receptor (beta chain) is from a study of regulatory T cells in long-lasting Graves disease. The study, taken as a whole, reports: Whereas 966 public clonotypes were shared by new patients, persistent patients shared more, at some 2,500.

Time point specified: newly diagnosed GD, antithyroid drugs for less than 3 months. Making the TCR library involved RNA that had been extracted from PBMCs. Around 10 milliliters of peripheral blood were drawn into EDTA tubes. To make TCR beta libraries, researchers used iRepertoire HTBI primers and Arm-PCR of CDR3 regions. MiXCR, run by TCRdb on the multiplex PCR reads, gives a single entry per CDR3 protein. The data hold 400,000 to 650,000 distinct CDR3 sequences, with 16% observed a single time. In its sample, this clonotype was seen many times. Its antigen is as yet unknown. There are 15 residues in the CDR3. V gave up 6 bases and J gave up 9 bases; unmatched junction bases: 9. The germline V gene encodes CDR1 MNHEY and CDR2 SVGEGT. Another study also made use of these data, one on T cells in Graves' hyperthyroidism and ophthalmopathy.

The chain couples TRBV6-2 or TRBV6-3 to TRBJ2-1; 12 bases are shared with TRBD2. The sequence was collected from a woman aged 35 to 59 with Graves disease. Specimen: peripheral blood mononuclear cells (PBMCs), collected at new diagnosis, from a patient treated with antithyroid drugs. The CDR3 is CASRPSGGARGEQFF. The CDR3 DNA follows: TGTGCCAGCAGGCCTAGCGGGGGGGCCCGGGGTGAGCAGTTCTTC.